The 26 T cell receptor beta chains given below trace back to one sample, sequenced in a study of Graves' ophthalmopathy and Graves' hyperthyroidism. From RNA, the CDR3 regions of TCR beta chains were amplified and sequenced. Investigators did first-round RT-PCR with HTBI primers, then second-round multiplex PCR. MiXCR, applied by TCRdb to the multiplex PCR reads, yields one record per CDR3 protein. This table has approximately 700,000 distinct CDR3 sequences, around 40% appearing once. Specimen: peripheral blood. The origin of the receptors is an adult man with Graves' ophthalmopathy.

This clonotype was detected many times. This chain links TRBV7-9 with TRBJ1-4, with TRBD1 matching 7 bases. The J segment lost 0 bases and the V segment lost 5 bases, leaving 3 bases of the junction unmatched. The CDR3 runs 15 residues. CDR1 is SEHNR, CDR2 FQNEAQ, per germline (reference sequence). For the CDR3, the DNA is TGTGCCAGCAGCCCCGACAGGGCAACTAATGAAAAACTGTTTTTT. It yields the protein CASSPDRATNEKLFF.

The J gene is TRBJ2-2, the V gene TRBV25-1; D perhaps matches TRBD2 (6 bases). The CDR3 is 15 residues long. V lost 5 bases and J lost 5, with 15 bases in between. Germline CDR1 is MGHDK and CDR2 is SYGVNS. In nucleotides, the CDR3 is TGTGCCAGCAGTTTATTCGGGGGAAAGACCGGGGAGCTGTTTTTT. It is translated as CASSLFGGKTGELFF.

The J gene is TRBJ1-1, the V gene TRBV27, with a weak D call TRBD1 (6 bases). The CDR3 consists of 11 residues. CDR1 is MNHEY, CDR2 SMNVEV, per germline (reference sequence). V dropped 7 bases and J dropped 7 bases, with 10 bases sitting between them. The CDR3, as DNA: TGTGCCAGCATCAGGGGAATTGAAGCTTTCTTT. It encodes CASIRGIEAFF.

Many counts were recorded for this clonotype. This rearrangement joins TRBV29-1 to TRBJ1-1; D may be TRBD1 (5 bases). Trimming stripped 4 bases from V and 6 bases from J, with 15 bases between. The CDR3 contains 13 residues. Germline lookup yields CDR1 SQVTM and CDR2 ANQGSEA. This chain's CDR3 is CSVVTARGAEAFF. In DNA, the CDR3 is TGCAGCGTTGTAACGGCACGGGGGGCTGAAGCTTTCTTT.

As DNA, the CDR3 is TGCGCCAGCAGCTCCTTTACCGCCGGGCGTATCCAAGAGACCCAGTACTTC. It encodes CASSSFTAGRIQETQYF. V and J are TRBV5-1 and TRBJ2-5; D gene uncertain. The CDR3 consists of 17 residues. Germline V gene sequence: CDR1 SGHRS, CDR2 YFSETQ. Trimming cost V 3 bases and J 1 base, with 19 bases left between them. The full variable domain, rest sourced from reference TRBV5-1 and TRBJ2-5, is KAGVTQTPRYLIKTRGQQVTLSCSPISGHRSVSWYQQTPGQGLQFLFEYFSETQRNKGNFPGRFSGRQFSNSRSEMNVSTLELGDSALYLCASSSFTAGRIQETQYFGPGTRLLVL.

Notes on this clonotype: Relative to the germline gene, one junction end is altered; a read error may explain this. This chain uses TRBV20-1 with TRBJ1-3; 8 bases are a match to TRBD1. Germline CDR1 DFQATT, CDR2 SNEGSKA (reference sequence). The CDR3 consists of 14 residues. CDR3 bases: TGCAGTGCTAGAGACAGGGGGCCTGGAAACATCATATATTTT. It yields the protein CSARDRGPGNIIYF.

This clonotype came up many times. The V gene is TRBV20-1, the J gene TRBJ1-1; D uncertain. The CDR3 spans 14 residues. Trimming removed 1 base at V and 6 bases at J, with 15 bases between. The germline V gene has CDR1 DFQATT and CDR2 SNEGSKA (reference sequence). The CDR3 DNA follows: TGCAGTGCTAGAGTTTCACGGGCCGCGGCTGAAGCTTTCTTT. It is translated as CSARVSRAAAEAFF.

The CDR3 loop is CASSEALSGTEAFF. The CDR3 region has the DNA TGTGCCAGCAGTGAAGCGCTGAGTGGGACAGAAGCTTTCTTT. V is TRBV2 and J is TRBJ1-1, with D perhaps TRBD1 (6 bases). This CDR3 has 14 residues. Per germline, CDR1 SNHLY and CDR2 FYNNEI. V dropped 0 bases and J dropped 8 bases, with 13 bases sitting between them. Using reference TRBV2 and TRBJ1-1 for the parts outside the CDR3, the full variable domain is EPEVTQTPSHQVTQMGQEVILRCVPISNHLYFYWYRQILGQKVEFLVSFYNNEISEKSEIFDDQFSVERPDGSNFTLKIRSTKLEDSAMYFCASSEALSGTEAFFGQGTRLTVV.

The chain joins TRBV7-9 to TRBJ1-2; D is unresolved. This CDR3 region has 15 residues. The V and J ends lost 5 bases and 0 bases respectively, with 13 bases between them. Germline CDR1 is SEHNR and CDR2 is FQNEAQ (reference sequence). The CDR3 sequence: CASSQDAGANYGYTF. For the CDR3, the DNA is TGTGCCAGCAGCCAAGATGCAGGAGCTAACTATGGCTACACCTTC.

There are a few counts of this clonotype. The J gene is TRBJ1-5, the V gene TRBV4-2; D remains ambiguous. The V end was cut by 0 bases, the J end by 4 bases, with 16 bases between. Germline V gene data show CDR1 as LGHNA and CDR2 as YNFKEQ. The CDR3 length is 17 residues. The CDR3 region is CASSQEGRHEKNQPQHF. As DNA, the CDR3 is TGTGCCAGCAGCCAAGAAGGAAGGCACGAAAAGAATCAGCCCCAGCATTTT.

This clonotype was seen a few times. The rearrangement links TRBV15 to TRBJ1-2, with 8 bases fitting TRBD1. Germline assignment: CDR1 LNHNV and CDR2 YYDKDF (reference sequence). The junction had 6 bases not matched to a gene; V was cut back by 8 bases and J by 4 bases. This CDR3 contains 13 residues. The CDR3 here is CATAPTGGYGYTF. Here the CDR3 DNA reads TGTGCCACCGCCCCCACAGGGGGCTATGGCTACACCTTC.

At least ten counts were recorded for this clonotype. The chain couples TRBV15 to TRBJ2-7; D is unclear. Per germline, CDR1 LNHNV and CDR2 YYDKDF (reference sequence). V lost 0 bases and J lost 0, with 6 bases in between. The CDR3 length is 14 residues. CDR3 sequence: CATSREHSSYEQYF. The CDR3 coding sequence is TGTGCCACCAGCAGAGAGCATAGCTCCTACGAGCAGTACTTC.

This clonotype was counted ten times or more. The rearrangement links TRBV19 to TRBJ2-5, with D perhaps matching TRBD1 (6 bases). The V gene lost 8 bases and the J gene lost 2 bases, with 12 bases spanning the gap. The CDR3 extends over 13 amino acids. Germline-derived CDR1 and CDR2 are LNHDA and SQIVND (reference sequence). The CDR3, as DNA: TGTGCCAGTCGACAACAGGGTCAAGAGACCCAGTACTTC. Its protein product is CASRQQGQETQYF. Combining the CDR3 with reference TRBV19 and TRBJ2-5 gives the whole variable domain DGGITQSPKYLFRKEGQNVTLSCEQNLNHDAMYWYRQDPGQGLRLIYYSQIVNDFQKGDIAEGYSVSREKKESFPLTVTSAQKNPTAFYLCASRQQGQETQYFGPGTRLLVL.

The count of this clonotype is one. This sequence joins TRBV11-2 and TRBJ1-2; 8 bases are shared with TRBD1. Trimming at V came to 3 bases and at J to 0 bases, leaving 9 bases not matched to a gene. The CDR3 contains 17 residues. Germline V gene lookup returns CDR1 SGHAT and CDR2 FQNNGV. CDR3 region: CASSFGRDRGANYGYTF. The CDR3 nucleotides are TGTGCCAGCAGCTTCGGCCGTGACAGGGGAGCTAACTATGGCTACACCTTC.

This clonotype was detected many times. The CDR3 DNA sequence: TGTGCCAGCAGCTTAACTTTACCTGGAAACACCATATATTTT. It translates to CASSLTLPGNTIYF. V gene TRBV7-9 combines with J gene TRBJ1-3; D unresolved. The V end lost 2 bases, the J end lost 2 bases, and 7 bases lay between the germline ends. Per the germline V gene, CDR1 is SEHNR and CDR2 is FQNEAQ (reference sequence). This CDR3 comprises 14 residues.

On this clonotype: The CDR3 carries no conserved terminal phenylalanine or tryptophan, so it likely arises from a read error. V is TRBV12-3 or TRBV12-4 and J is TRBJ1-2; D call uncertain. The CDR3 is 16 amino acids. The CDR3 region has the DNA TGTGCCAGCAGCTTAGGGCCAGAATTCGCTAACTATGGCTACACCCTC. Residues: CASSLGPEFANYGYTL.

A remark on this clonotype: A clone one base away is much larger, so this may be a read error. J is TRBJ2-5 and V is TRBV7-2; either TRBD1 or TRBD2 may fit D (5 bases each). V lost 2 bases and J 7 bases, leaving 14 bases between the germline ends. CDR3 length: 14 residues. Germline CDR1 reads SGHTA; CDR2 reads FQGNSA. The CDR3 DNA reads as TGTGCCAGCAGCTTATCCCTACGTGGGGGGACCCAGTACTTC. This sequence encodes CASSLSLRGGTQYF.

This clonotype turned up a few times. The CDR3 DNA reads as TGTGCCAGCAGCCTCCAACGATGGAACACTGAAGCTTTCTTT. This sequence encodes CASSLQRWNTEAFF. The chain carries TRBV7-8 and TRBJ1-1; D is ambiguous. Germline V lookup: CDR1 SGHVS, CDR2 FQNEAQ. The CDR3 is 14 residues long. The V gene lost 5 bases and the J gene lost 1 base, with 11 bases spanning the gap.

This clonotype was observed at least ten times. The chain joins TRBV7-2 to TRBJ1-2; 7 bases are a match to TRBD1. This CDR3 contains 13 residues. V was pared by 1 base and J by 8 bases, with 4 bases of the junction left unmatched. Looked up from germline, CDR1 is SGHTA and CDR2 is FQGNSA. This chain's CDR3 is CASSLGQGGGYTF. DNA of the CDR3: TGTGCCAGCAGCTTAGGGCAGGGGGGAGGCTACACCTTC.

The sample holds many counts of this clonotype. V is TRBV6-5 and J is TRBJ2-7; TRBD2 matches 12 bases. The V and J ends lost 6 bases and 4 bases, in that order; junction bases with no gene match: 4. Germline V CDR1 and CDR2: MNHEY, SVGAGI. This CDR3 spans 14 amino acids. The CDR3 DNA reads as TGTGCCAGCAGCCAGACTAGCGGGAGATACGAGCAGTACTTC. The encoded protein is CASSQTSGRYEQYF.

This clonotype occurred a few times. V is TRBV6-5 and J is TRBJ2-5; perhaps TRBD1 as D (5 bases). This CDR3 has 14 amino acids. Per germline, CDR1 MNHEY and CDR2 SVGAGI. V was clipped by 6 bases and J by 5 bases, with 16 bases between them. The CDR3 sequence is CASSKPRAMETQYF. CDR3 bases: TGTGCCAGCAGCAAACCCAGGGCGATGGAGACCCAGTACTTC.

The rearrangement joins TRBV6-5 to TRBJ2-7, with D maybe TRBD2 (6 bases). The germline V and J ends were trimmed by 5 bases and 3 bases, with 11 bases remaining between them. The CDR3 has 13 residues. CDR1 MNHEY and CDR2 SVGAGI come from the germline V gene. The CDR3 region is CASSRLGGYEQYF. The CDR3 bases are TGTGCCAGCAGTCGACTAGGTGGCTACGAGCAGTACTTC.

The rearrangement links TRBV20-1 to TRBJ2-5, with TRBD2 identical over 7 bases. V lost 3 bases and J lost 2; bases outside the gene matches: 12. Germline CDR1 is DFQATT and CDR2 is SNEGSKA (reference sequence). The CDR3 covers 16 residues. The CDR3 DNA is TGCAGTGCTAGTCATCGGGCAGGGAGGGCACAAGAGACCCAGTACTTC. It translates to CSASHRAGRAQETQYF.

This clonotype occurred a few times. One end of the junction varies from germline; a read error may be responsible. The rearrangement uses TRBV10-2 and TRBJ1-2, with no clear D. This CDR3 is built from 15 residues. Germline V gives CDR1 WSHSY, CDR2 SAAADI. The CDR3 DNA reads TGTGCCAGCAGTGAACAGAACATATCGGGCTATGGCTACACCTTC. Its translation: CASSEQNISGYGYTF.

The rearrangement joins TRBV11-2 to TRBJ2-7; maybe TRBD1 (6 bases). Trimming cost V 8 bases and J 1 base, with 15 bases left between them. The CDR3 extends over 14 amino acids. Germline assignment: CDR1 SGHAT and CDR2 FQNNGV. Here the CDR3 reads CASLNWTDSYEQYF. CDR3 in DNA: TGTGCCAGCCTGAATTGGACAGATTCCTACGAGCAGTACTTC.

This clonotype was seen at least ten times. This chain uses TRBV20-1 with TRBJ1-2; tentative D call: TRBD1 (5 bases). With 4 bases removed from V and 4 bases from J, the gap between germline ends came to 16 bases. The CDR3 is 14 amino acids. Germline V gives CDR1 DFQATT, CDR2 SNEGSKA (reference sequence). The CDR3 nucleotides read TGCAGTGCTACTACCGACAGATACCCCTATGGCTACACCTTC. Amino acids: CSATTDRYPYGYTF.